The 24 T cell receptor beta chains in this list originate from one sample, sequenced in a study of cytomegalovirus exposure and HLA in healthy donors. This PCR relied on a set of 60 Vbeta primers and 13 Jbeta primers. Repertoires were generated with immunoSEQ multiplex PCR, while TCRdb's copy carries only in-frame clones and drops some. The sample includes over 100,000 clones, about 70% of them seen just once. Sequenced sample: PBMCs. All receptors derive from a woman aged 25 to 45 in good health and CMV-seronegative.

The CDR3 region is CSVEQGILETQYF. CDR3 bases: TGCAGCGTTGAACAGGGTATCCTGGAGACCCAGTACTTC. The chain uses TRBV29-1 and TRBJ2-5; TRBD1 is a possible D gene (5 bases). Per germline, CDR1 SQVTM and CDR2 ANQGSEA. The CDR3 totals 13 residues. V was cut by 2 bases and J by 5 bases, with 12 bases left in between.

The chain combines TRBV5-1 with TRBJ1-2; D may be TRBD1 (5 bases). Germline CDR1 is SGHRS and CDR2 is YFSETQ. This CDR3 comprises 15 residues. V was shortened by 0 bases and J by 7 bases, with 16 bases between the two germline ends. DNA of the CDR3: TGCGCCAGCAGCTTGGCCGGACGGATGCAGGGTGGCTACACCTTC. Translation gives CASSLAGRMQGGYTF.

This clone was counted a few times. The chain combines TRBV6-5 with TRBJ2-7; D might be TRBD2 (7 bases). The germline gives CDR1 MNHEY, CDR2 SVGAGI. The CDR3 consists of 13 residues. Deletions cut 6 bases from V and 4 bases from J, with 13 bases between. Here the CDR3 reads CASRLGGGYEQYF. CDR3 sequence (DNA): TGTGCCAGCAGACTGGGAGGGGGATACGAGCAGTACTTC.

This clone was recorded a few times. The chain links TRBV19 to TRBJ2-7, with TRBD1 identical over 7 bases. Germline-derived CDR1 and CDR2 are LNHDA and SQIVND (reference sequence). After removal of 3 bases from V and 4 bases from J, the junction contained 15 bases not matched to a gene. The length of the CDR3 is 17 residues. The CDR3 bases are TGTGCCAGTAGTATTCAGGGGCTGACAGGGCGTCCATACGAGCAGTACTTC. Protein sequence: CASSIQGLTGRPYEQYF.

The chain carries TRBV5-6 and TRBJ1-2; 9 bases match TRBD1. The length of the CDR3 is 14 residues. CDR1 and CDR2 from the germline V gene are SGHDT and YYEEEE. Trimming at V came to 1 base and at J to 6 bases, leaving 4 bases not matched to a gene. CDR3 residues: CASSLPTGGDGYTF. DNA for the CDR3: TGTGCCAGCAGCTTGCCGACAGGGGGTGATGGCTACACCTTC.

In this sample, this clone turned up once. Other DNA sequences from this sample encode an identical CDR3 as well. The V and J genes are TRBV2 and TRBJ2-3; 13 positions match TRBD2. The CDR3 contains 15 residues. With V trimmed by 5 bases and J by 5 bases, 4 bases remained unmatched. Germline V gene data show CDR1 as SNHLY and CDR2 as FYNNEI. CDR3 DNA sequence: TGTGCCAGCAGTCCTGGACTAGCGGGAGAAGATACGCAGTATTTT. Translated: CASSPGLAGEDTQYF. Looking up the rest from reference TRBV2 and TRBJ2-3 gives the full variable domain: EPEVTQTPSHQVTQMGQEVILRCVPISNHLYFYWYRQILGQKVEFLVSFYNNEISEKSEIFDDQFSVERPDGSNFTLKIRSTKLEDSAMYFCASSPGLAGEDTQYFGPGTRLTVL.

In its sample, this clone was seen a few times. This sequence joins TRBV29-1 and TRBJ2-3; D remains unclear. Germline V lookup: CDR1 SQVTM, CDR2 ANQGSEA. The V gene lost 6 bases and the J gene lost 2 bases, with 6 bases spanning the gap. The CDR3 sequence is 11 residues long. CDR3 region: CSVLYTDTQYF. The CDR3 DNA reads TGCAGCGTCCTTTACACAGATACGCAGTATTTT.

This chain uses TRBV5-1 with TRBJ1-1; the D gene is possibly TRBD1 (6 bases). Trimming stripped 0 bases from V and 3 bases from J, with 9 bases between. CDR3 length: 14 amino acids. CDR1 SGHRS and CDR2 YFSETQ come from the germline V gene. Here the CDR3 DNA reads TGCGCCAGCAGCTTGGCAGGGGAGTACACTGAAGCTTTCTTT. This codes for CASSLAGEYTEAFF.

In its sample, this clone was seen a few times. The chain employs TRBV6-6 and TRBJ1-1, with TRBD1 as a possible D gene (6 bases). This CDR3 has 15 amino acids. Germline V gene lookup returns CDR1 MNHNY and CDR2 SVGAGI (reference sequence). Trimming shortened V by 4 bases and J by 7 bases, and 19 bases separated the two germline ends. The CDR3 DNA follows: TGTGCCAGCAGTTCCTCCCCGACAGGTAGGGTTGAAGCTTTCTTT. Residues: CASSSSPTGRVEAFF.

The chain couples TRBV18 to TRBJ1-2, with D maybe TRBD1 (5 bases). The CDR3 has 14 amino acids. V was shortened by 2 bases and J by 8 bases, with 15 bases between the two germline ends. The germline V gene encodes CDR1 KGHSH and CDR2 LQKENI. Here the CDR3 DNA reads TGTGCCAGCTCACCAGCTTCAGGGTCGTACGGCTACACCTTC. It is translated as CASSPASGSYGYTF.

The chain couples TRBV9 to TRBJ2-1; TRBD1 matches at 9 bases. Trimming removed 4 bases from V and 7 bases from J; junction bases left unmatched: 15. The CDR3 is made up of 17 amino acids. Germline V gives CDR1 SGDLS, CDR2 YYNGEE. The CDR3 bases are TGTGCCAGCAGCCCCCCAGGCGACAGGGGGAACAGGAATGAGCAGTTCTTC. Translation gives CASSPPGDRGNRNEQFF.

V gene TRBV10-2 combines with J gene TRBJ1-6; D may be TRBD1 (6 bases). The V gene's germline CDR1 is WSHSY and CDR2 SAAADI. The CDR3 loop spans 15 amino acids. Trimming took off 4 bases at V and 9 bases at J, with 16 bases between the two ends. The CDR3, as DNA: TGCGCCAGCAGTGTCGGAGTTGGGGGCCTTTCACCCCTCCACTTT. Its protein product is CASSVGVGGLSPLHF.

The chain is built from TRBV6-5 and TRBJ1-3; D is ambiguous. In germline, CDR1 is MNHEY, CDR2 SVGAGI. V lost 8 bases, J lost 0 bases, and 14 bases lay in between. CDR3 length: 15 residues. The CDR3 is CASARSTYSGNTIYF. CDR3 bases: TGTGCCAGCGCCCGGTCTACGTACTCTGGAAACACCATATATTTT.

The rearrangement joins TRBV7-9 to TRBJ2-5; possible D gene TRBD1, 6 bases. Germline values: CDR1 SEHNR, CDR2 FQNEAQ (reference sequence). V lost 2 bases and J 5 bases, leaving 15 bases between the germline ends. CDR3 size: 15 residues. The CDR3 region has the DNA TGTGCCAGCAGCTTAAGGGACACAACACGGGAGACCCAGTACTTC. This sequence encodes CASSLRDTTRETQYF.

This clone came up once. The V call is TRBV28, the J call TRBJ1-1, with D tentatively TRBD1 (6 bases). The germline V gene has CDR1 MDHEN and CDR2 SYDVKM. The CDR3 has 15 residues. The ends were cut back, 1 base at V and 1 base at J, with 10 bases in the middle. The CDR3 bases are TGTGCCAGCAGTTTATTCGGACAGTGGAACACTGAAGCTTTCTTT. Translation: CASSLFGQWNTEAFF.

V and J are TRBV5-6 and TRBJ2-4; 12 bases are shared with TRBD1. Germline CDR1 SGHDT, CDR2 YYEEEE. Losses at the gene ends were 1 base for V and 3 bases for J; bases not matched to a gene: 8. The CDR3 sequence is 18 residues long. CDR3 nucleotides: TGTGCCAGCAGCTTGTGGGGACAGGGGGCTAGAGGCAAAAACATTCAGTACTTC. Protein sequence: CASSLWGQGARGKNIQYF.

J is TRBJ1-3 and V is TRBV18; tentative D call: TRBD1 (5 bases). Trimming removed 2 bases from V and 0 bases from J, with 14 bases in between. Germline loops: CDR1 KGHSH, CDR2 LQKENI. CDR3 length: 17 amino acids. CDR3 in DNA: TGTGCCAGCTCACCATTCGGGACTTCCGACTCTGGAAACACCATATATTTT. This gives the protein CASSPFGTSDSGNTIYF.

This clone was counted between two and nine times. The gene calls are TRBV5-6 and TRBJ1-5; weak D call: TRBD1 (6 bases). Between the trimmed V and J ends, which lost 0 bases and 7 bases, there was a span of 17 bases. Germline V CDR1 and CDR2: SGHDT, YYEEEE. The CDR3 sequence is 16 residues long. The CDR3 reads CASSLAVGRGEQPQHF. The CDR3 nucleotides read TGTGCCAGCAGCTTGGCTGTGGGCAGGGGTGAGCAGCCCCAGCATTTT.

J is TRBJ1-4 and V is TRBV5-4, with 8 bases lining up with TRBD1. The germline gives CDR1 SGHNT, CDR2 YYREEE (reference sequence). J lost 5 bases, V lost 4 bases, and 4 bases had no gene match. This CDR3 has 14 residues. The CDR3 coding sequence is TGTGCCAGCAGCGAGGGACAGGACAATGAAAAACTGTTTTTT. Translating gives CASSEGQDNEKLFF.

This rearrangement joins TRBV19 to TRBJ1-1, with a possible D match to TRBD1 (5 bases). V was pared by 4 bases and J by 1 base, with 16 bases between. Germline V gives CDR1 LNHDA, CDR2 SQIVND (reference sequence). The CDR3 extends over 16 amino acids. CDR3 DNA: TGTGCCAGTAGTAACCCCGGAGGGGCGACGAACACTGAAGCTTTCTTT. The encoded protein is CASSNPGGATNTEAFF.

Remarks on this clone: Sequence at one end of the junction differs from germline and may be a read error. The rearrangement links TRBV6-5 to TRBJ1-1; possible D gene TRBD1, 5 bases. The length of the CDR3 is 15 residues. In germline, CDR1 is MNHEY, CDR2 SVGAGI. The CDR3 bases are TGTGCCGGCAGTTACTCGGGGGGGGTTAACACTGAAGCTTTCTTT. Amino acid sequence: CAGSYSGGVNTEAFF.

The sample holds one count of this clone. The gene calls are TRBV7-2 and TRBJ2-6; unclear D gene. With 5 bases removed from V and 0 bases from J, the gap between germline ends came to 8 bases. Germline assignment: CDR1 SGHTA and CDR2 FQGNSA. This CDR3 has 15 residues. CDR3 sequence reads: CASSRHGSGANVLTF. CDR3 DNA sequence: TGTGCCAGCAGCCGACACGGCTCTGGGGCCAACGTCCTGACTTTC.

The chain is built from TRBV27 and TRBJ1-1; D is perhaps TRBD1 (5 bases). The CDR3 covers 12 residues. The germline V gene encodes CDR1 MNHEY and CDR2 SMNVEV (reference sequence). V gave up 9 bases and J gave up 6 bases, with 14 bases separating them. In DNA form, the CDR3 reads TGTGCCAGGTGGGGGGGGAGCCCTGAAGCTTTCTTT. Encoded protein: CARWGGSPEAFF.

The CDR3: CASSPPGEETQYF. The CDR3 nucleotides read TGTGCCAGCTCACCACCAGGGGAAGAGACCCAGTACTTC. The J gene is TRBJ2-5, the V gene TRBV18; D is possibly TRBD1 (5 bases). This CDR3 has 13 residues. V dropped 0 bases and J dropped 3 bases, with 5 bases sitting between them. Germline assignment: CDR1 KGHSH and CDR2 LQKENI.